This is a list of T cell receptor beta chains from one sample in a study of tumor-infiltrating lymphocytes in oesophageal squamous cell carcinoma. MiXCR, applied by TCRdb to the PCR reads, yields one record per CDR3 protein. The sample lists 9,500 or so distinct CDR3 sequences; about 61% were seen once. Sequencing was done on a sample of esophageal tumor tissue. These receptors originate from a male donor with esophageal squamous cell carcinoma. CDR3s include the opening cysteine and the closing phenylalanine or tryptophan. The order of the fields is V gene, D gene, clone size, J gene, CDR3 DNA, CDR3 protein. The D gene is left open where the match is weak. Expanded clones get a size class; other rows say once, few or many, or leave the size out.

v_call: TRBV12-3/TRBV12-4; d_call: NA; clone_size: few; j_call: TRBJ2-1; cdr3_nt: TGTGCCAGCAGTTTTCTGCGCGAGCAGTTCTTC; cdr3_aa: CASSFLREQFF
v_call: TRBV7-6; d_call: TRBD1; clone_size: NA; j_call: TRBJ2-1; cdr3_nt: TGTGCCAGCAGCGCCGGGACAGGGGGCTCTGAGCAGTTCTTC; cdr3_aa: CASSAGTGGSEQFF
v_call: TRBV10-1; d_call: NA; clone_size: NA; j_call: TRBJ2-6; cdr3_nt: NA; cdr3_aa: CASRTGTGSSRAVLRF
v_call: TRBV7-2; d_call: NA; clone_size: few; j_call: TRBJ2-1; cdr3_nt: TGTGCCAGCAGCTTAGCCGCGGGGGCGGCTTACAATGAGCAGTTCTTC; cdr3_aa: CASSLAAGAAYNEQFF
v_call: TRBV10-3; d_call: TRBD1; clone_size: NA; j_call: TRBJ2-3; cdr3_nt: TGTGCCATCAGTGAGTCGGGGACAGGGGGCGAGGATACGCAGTATTTT; cdr3_aa: CAISESGTGGEDTQYF
v_call: TRBV6-8; d_call: NA; clone_size: NA; j_call: TRBJ1-2; cdr3_nt: TGTGCCAGCAGGTCATCCTATGGCTACACCTTC; cdr3_aa: CASRSSYGYTF
v_call: TRBV5-1; d_call: TRBD2; clone_size: many; j_call: TRBJ2-3; cdr3_nt: TGCGCCAGCAGCTTGGTATCGGGGGGGTTGGCAGATACGCAGTATTTT; cdr3_aa: CASSLVSGGLADTQYF
v_call: TRBV7-6; d_call: TRBD1; clone_size: NA; j_call: TRBJ2-1; cdr3_nt: TGTGCCAGCAGCCGTCGACAGGGGGCGACCTACAATGAGCAGTTCTTC; cdr3_aa: CASSRRQGATYNEQFF
v_call: TRBV7-3; d_call: NA; clone_size: NA; j_call: TRBJ2-1; cdr3_nt: TGTGCCAGCAGCTCAGATGCCTTCTACAATGAGCAGTTCTTC; cdr3_aa: CASSSDAFYNEQFF
v_call: TRBV7-8; d_call: TRBD1; clone_size: few; j_call: TRBJ2-7; cdr3_nt: TGTGCCAGCAGCACCATAGGACAGGCCGAGCAGTACTTC; cdr3_aa: CASSTIGQAEQYF
v_call: TRBV7-9; d_call: NA; clone_size: few; j_call: TRBJ2-7; cdr3_nt: TGTGCCAGCAGCCCGCTGAACTCCTACGAGCAGTACTTC; cdr3_aa: CASSPLNSYEQYF
v_call: TRBV14; d_call: NA; clone_size: medium-sized; j_call: TRBJ2-1; cdr3_nt: TGTGCCAGCAGCCAAGGTACTAAGCAGTTCTTC; cdr3_aa: CASSQGTKQFF
v_call: TRBV7-2; d_call: NA; clone_size: NA; j_call: TRBJ1-4; cdr3_nt: TGTGCCAGCAGCTTCTCCTATTCAACTAATGAAAAACTGTTTTTT; cdr3_aa: CASSFSYSTNEKLFF
v_call: TRBV27; d_call: NA; clone_size: NA; j_call: TRBJ2-3; cdr3_nt: TGTGCCAGCAGTTTAAAGGCGGGGACCACAGATACGCAGTATTTT; cdr3_aa: CASSLKAGTTDTQYF
v_call: TRBV6-1; d_call: TRBD2; clone_size: NA; j_call: TRBJ2-1; cdr3_nt: TGTGCCAGCAGACTTACTAGCGGGGGATACAATGAGCAGTTCTTC; cdr3_aa: CASRLTSGGYNEQFF